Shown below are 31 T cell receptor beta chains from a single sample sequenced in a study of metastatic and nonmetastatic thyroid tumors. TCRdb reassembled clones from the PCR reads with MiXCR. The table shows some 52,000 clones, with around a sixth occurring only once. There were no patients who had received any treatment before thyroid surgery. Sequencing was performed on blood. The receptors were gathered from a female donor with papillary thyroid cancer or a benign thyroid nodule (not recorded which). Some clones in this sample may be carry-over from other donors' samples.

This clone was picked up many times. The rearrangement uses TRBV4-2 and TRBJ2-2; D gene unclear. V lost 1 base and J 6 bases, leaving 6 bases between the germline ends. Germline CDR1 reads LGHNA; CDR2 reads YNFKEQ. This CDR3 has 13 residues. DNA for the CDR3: TGTGCCAGCAGCCAAGTTTTAGCCGGGGAGCTGTTTTTT. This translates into CASSQVLAGELFF.

CDR3 sequence (DNA): TGTGCCAGCAGCTTACAGGGTTCAGACTACGAGCAGTACTTC. Protein product: CASSLQGSDYEQYF. J is TRBJ2-7 and V is TRBV2, with D possibly matching TRBD1 (6 bases). Trimming stripped 6 bases from V and 3 bases from J, with 15 bases between. There are 14 residues in the CDR3. Germline V CDR1 and CDR2: SNHLY, FYNNEI.

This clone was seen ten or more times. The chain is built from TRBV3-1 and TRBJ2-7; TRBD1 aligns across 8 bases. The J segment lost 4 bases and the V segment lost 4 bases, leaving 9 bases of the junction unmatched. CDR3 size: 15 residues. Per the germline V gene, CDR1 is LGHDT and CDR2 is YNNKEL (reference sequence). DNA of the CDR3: TGTGCCAGCAGCCTCCGGGCCACAGGGGGGTACGAGCAGTACTTC. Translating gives CASSLRATGGYEQYF.

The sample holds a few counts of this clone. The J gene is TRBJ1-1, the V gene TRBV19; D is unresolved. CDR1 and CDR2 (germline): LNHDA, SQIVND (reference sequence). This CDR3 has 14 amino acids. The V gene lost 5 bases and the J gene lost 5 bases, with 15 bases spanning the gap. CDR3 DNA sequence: TGTGCCAGTAGTCTCAATTGGTTCGGGACTGAAGCTTTCTTT. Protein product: CASSLNWFGTEAFF.

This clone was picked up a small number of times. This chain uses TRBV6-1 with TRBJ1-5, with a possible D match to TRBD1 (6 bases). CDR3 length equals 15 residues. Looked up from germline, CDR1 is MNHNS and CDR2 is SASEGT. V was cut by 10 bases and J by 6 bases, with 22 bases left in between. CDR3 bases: TGTGCCAACAGGGTGGGAGCTTATCCCGGTCAGCCCCAGCATTTT. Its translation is CANRVGAYPGQPQHF.

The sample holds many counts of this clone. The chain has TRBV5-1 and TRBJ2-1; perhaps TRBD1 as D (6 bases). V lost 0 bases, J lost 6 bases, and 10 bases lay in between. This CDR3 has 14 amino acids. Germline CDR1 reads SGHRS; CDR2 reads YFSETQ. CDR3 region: CASSLGGQGNEQFF. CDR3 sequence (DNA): TGCGCCAGCAGCTTGGGGGGGCAGGGCAATGAGCAGTTCTTC.

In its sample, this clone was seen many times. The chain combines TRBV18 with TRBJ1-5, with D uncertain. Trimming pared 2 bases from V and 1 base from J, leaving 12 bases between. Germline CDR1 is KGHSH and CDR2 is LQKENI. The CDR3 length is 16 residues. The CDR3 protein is CASSPATTGSNQPQHF. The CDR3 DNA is TGTGCCAGCTCACCAGCGACAACTGGGAGCAATCAGCCCCAGCATTTT.

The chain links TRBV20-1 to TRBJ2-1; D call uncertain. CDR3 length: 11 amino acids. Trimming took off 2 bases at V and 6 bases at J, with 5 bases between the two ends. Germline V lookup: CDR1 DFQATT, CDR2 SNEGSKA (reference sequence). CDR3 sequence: CSARYFNEQFF. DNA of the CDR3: TGCAGTGCTAGATACTTCAATGAGCAGTTCTTC.

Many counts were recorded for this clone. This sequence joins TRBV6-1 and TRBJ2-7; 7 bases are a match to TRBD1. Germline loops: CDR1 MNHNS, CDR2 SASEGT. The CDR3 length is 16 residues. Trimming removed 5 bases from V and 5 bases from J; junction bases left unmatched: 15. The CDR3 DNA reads TGTGCCAGCAGTTCGACCGGGACAGAGAGAGGGAACGAGCAGTACTTC. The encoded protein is CASSSTGTERGNEQYF.

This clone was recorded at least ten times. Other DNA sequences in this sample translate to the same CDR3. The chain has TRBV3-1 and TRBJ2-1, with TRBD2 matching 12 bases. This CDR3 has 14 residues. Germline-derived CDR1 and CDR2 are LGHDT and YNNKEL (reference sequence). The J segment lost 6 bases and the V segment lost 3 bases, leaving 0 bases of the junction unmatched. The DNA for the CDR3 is TGTGCCAGCAGCCAGACTAGCGGGAGCAATGAGCAGTTCTTC. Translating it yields CASSQTSGSNEQFF.

DNA of the CDR3: TGTGCCAGCAGCTTATCTCCCCCGGGACATGTTGTAAGGGAGCAGTTCTTC. This gives the protein CASSLSPPGHVVREQFF. The chain couples TRBV11-1 to TRBJ2-1; a weak D match, TRBD1 (6 bases). Trimming removed 2 bases from V and 10 bases from J, with 24 bases in between. The CDR3 loop spans 17 amino acids. CDR1 and CDR2 from the germline V gene are SGHAT and FQDESV (reference sequence).

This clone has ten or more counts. CDR3 bases: TGCAGTGCTTGGGACAACACGGGGGATACGCAGTATTTT. This encodes CSAWDNTGDTQYF. V usage is TRBV20-1 and J usage is TRBJ2-3, with D tentatively TRBD1 (6 bases). From germline, CDR1 is DFQATT and CDR2 SNEGSKA (reference sequence). CDR3 size: 13 residues. V was shortened by 5 bases and J by 6 bases, with 15 bases between the two germline ends.

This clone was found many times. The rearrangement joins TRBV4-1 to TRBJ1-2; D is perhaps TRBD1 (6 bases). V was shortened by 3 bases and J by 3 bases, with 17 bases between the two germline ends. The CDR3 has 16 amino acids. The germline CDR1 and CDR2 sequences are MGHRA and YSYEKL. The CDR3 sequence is CASSQPTGQSHYGYTF. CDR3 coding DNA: TGCGCCAGCAGCCAGCCTACTGGACAGTCTCACTATGGCTACACCTTC.

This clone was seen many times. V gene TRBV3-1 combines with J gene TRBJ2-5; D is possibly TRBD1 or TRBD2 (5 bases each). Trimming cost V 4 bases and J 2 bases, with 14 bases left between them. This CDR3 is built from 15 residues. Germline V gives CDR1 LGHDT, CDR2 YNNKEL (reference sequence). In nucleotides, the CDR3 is TGTGCCAGCAGCCGGATCGGGACGGGACAAGAGACCCAGTACTTC. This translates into CASSRIGTGQETQYF.

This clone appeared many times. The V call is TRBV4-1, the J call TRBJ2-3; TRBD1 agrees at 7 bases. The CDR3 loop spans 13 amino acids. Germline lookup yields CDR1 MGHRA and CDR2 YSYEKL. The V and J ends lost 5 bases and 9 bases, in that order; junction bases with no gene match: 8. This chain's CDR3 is CASSRTGGLTQYF. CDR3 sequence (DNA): TGCGCCAGCAGCAGGACAGGTGGCTTAACGCAGTATTTT.

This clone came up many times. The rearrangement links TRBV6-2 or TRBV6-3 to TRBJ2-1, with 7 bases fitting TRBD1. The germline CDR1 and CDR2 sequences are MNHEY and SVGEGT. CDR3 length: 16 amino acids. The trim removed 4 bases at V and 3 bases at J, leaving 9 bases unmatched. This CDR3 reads CASSFHRGRDYNEQFF. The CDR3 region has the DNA TGTGCCAGCAGTTTTCACAGGGGAAGGGACTACAATGAGCAGTTCTTC.

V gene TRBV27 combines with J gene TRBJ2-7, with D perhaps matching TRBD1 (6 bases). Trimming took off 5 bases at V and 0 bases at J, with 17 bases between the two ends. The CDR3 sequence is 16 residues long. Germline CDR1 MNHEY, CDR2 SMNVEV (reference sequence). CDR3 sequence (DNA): TGTGCCAGCAGTCCCCGCACAGGGAGAAGCTCCTACGAGCAGTACTTC. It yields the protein CASSPRTGRSSYEQYF.

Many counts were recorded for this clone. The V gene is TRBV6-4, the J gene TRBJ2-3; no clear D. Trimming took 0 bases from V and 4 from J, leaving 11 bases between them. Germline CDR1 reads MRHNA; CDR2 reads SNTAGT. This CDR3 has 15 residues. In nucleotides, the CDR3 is TGTGCCAGCAGTGACTCTAAGCGCCTCGCAGATACGCAGTATTTT. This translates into CASSDSKRLADTQYF.

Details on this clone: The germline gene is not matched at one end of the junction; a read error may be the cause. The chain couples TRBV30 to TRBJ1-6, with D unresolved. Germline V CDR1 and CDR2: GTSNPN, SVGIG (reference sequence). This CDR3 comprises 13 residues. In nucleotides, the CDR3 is TGTGCTTGGAGTAGACGGTATAATTCACCCCTCCACTTT. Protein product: CAWSRRYNSPLHF. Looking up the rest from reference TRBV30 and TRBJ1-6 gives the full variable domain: SQTIHQWPATLVQPVGSPLSLECTVEGTSNPNLYWYRQAAGRGLQLLFYSVGIGQISSEVPQNLSASRPQDRQFILSSKKLLLSDSGFYLCAWSRRYNSPLHFGNGTRLTVT.

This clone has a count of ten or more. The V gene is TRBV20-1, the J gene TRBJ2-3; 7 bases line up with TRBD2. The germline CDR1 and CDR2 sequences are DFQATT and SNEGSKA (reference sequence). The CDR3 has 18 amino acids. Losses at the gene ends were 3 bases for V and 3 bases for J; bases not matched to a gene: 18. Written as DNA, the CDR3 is TGCAGTGCTAGCGATCCGATGCTAGGGAGGGCTAGAACAGATACGCAGTATTTT. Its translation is CSASDPMLGRARTDTQYF.

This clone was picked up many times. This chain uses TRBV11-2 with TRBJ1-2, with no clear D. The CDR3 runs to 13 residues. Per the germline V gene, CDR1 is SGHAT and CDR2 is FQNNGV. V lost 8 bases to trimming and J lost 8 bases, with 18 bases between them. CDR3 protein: CASPKTRRDGYTF. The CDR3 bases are TGTGCCAGCCCTAAGACCCGCCGCGACGGCTACACCTTC.

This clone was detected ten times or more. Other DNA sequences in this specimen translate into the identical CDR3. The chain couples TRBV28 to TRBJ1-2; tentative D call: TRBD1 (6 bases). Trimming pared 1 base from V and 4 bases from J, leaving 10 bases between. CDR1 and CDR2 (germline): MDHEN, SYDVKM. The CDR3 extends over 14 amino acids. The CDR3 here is CASSLSTGSYGYTF. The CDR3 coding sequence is TGTGCCAGCAGTTTATCAACAGGGAGCTATGGCTACACCTTC.

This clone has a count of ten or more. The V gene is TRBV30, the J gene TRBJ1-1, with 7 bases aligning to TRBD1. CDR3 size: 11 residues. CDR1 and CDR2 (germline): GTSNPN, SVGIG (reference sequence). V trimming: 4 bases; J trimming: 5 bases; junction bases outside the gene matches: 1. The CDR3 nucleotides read TGTGCCTGGAACAGGGGTACTGAAGCTTTCTTT. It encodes CAWNRGTEAFF.

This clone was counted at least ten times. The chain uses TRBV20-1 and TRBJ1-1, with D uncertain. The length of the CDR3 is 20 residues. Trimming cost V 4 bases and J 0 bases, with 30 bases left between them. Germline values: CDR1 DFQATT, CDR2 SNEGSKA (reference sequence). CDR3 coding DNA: TGCAGTGCTATACAAGGGTTCTATACAGCGAGTAAACACATGAACACTGAAGCTTTCTTT. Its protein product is CSAIQGFYTASKHMNTEAFF.

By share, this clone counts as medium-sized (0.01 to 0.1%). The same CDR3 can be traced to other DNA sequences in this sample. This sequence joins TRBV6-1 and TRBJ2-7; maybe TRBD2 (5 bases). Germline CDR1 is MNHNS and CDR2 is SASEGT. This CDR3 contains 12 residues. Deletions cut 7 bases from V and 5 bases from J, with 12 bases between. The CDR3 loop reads CASTGFPDEQYF. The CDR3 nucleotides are TGTGCCAGCACGGGGTTCCCGGACGAGCAGTACTTC.

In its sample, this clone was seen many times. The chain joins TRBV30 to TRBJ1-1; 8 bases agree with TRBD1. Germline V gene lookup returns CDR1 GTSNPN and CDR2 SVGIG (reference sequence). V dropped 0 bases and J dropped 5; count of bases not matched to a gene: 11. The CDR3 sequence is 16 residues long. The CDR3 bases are TGTGCCTGGAGTGTACTCCCCAGGGGGCGCCGGACTGAAGCTTTCTTT. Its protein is CAWSVLPRGRRTEAFF.

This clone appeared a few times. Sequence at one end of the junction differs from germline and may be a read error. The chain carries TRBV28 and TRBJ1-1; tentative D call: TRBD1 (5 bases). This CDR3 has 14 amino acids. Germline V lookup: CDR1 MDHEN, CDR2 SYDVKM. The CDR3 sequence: CASTQYRIDTEALF. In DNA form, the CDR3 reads TGTGCCAGCACCCAATACAGGATCGACACTGAAGCTTTATTT.

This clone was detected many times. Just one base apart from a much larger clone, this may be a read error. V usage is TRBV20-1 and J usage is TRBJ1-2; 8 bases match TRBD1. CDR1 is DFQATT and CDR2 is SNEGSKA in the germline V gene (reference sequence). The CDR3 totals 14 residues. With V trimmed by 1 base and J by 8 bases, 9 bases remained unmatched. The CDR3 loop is CSARVPRRGHGYTF. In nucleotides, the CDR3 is TGCAGTGCTAGAGTACCCCGCAGGGGGCACGGCTACACCTTC.

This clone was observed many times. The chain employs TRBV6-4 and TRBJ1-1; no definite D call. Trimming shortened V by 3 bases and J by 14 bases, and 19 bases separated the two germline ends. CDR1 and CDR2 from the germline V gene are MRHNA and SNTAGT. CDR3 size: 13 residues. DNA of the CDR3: TGTGCCAGCAGTGAGGGAGATCACGGACTCCACTTCTTT. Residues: CASSEGDHGLHFF.

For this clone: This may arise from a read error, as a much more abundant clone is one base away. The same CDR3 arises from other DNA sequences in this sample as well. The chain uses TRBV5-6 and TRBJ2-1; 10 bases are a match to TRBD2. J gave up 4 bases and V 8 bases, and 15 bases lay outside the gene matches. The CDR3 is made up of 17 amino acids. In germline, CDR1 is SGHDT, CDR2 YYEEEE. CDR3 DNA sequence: TGTGCCAGTAGCCGGGGAGCCGGGACTAGCGCATACAATGAGCAGTTCTTC. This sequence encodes CASSRGAGTSAYNEQFF.

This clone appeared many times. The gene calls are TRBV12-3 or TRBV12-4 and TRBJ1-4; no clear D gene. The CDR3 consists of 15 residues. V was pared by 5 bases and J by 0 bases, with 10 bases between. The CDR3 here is CASSQSRATNEKLFF. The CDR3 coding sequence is TGTGCCAGCAGTCAGTCAAGGGCAACTAATGAAAAACTGTTTTTT.